These T cell receptor beta chains were read from a single sample in a study of T cells in Graves' hyperthyroidism and ophthalmopathy. TCRdb re-called the multiplex PCR reads through MiXCR, storing one row per CDR3 protein. The repertoire holds 300,000 to 500,000 distinct CDR3 sequences, with more than 13% as singletons. What was sequenced was blood. Every receptor here comes from a man aged 50-59 years with Graves' ophthalmopathy. Both conserved end residues are part of each CDR3.

j_call | v_call | cdr3_aa
TRBJ2-7 | TRBV20-1 | CSARGGTSGRHNEQYF
TRBJ1-2 | TRBV3-1 | CASSPRRGNYGYTF
TRBJ2-5 | TRBV18 | CASSEFQETQYF
TRBJ1-4 | TRBV6-4 | CANTGTACQENNEKLFF
TRBJ1-5 | TRBV3-1 | CASSQDSSGLGNQPQHF
TRBJ2-5 | TRBV15 | CATSKGQGARETQYF
TRBJ2-5 | TRBV9 | CASSVGVAQETQYF
TRBJ2-7 | TRBV29-1 | CSVGTFSYEQYF
TRBJ2-2 | TRBV19 | CASSIMAANTGELFF
TRBJ2-7 | TRBV6-1 | CASSEAGTIYEQYF
TRBJ2-1 | TRBV9 | CASSQGAGSSYNEQFF
TRBJ2-7 | TRBV7-9 | CASSSGQGIYEQYF
TRBJ2-7 | TRBV20-1 | CSARPPPGRSYEQYF
TRBJ2-3 | TRBV12-3/TRBV12-4 | CASSNTGGLAGTDTQYF
TRBJ2-7 | TRBV6-1 | CASSTEGYYEQYF
TRBJ2-1 | TRBV27 | CASRPLSGAYNEQFF
TRBJ2-5 | TRBV20-1 | CSARDRETGQETQYF
TRBJ2-5 | TRBV6-8 | CASRYYGLASETQYF
TRBJ1-6 | TRBV3-1 | CASSQGAGALHF
TRBJ2-6 | TRBV10-3 | CAMSSGANVLTF
TRBJ1-3 | TRBV9 | CASSEDRVAAGNTIYF
TRBJ1-1 | TRBV11-1 | CASSPVGDTEAFF
TRBJ1-1 | TRBV5-5 | CASIGQGVPEAFF
TRBJ1-5 | TRBV24-1 | CATSAHRDNQPQHF
TRBJ2-5 | TRBV30 | CAWSVGAGGPGREQETQYF
TRBJ2-2 | TRBV29-1 | CSATTSLRSTGELFF
TRBJ2-1 | TRBV5-5 | CASSLDGLAERAYNEQFF
TRBJ2-7 | TRBV7-9 | CASSPQGLDRVEQYF
TRBJ2-3 | TRBV12-3/TRBV12-4 | CASSRRLADKSTDTQYF
TRBJ2-7 | TRBV5-1 | CASSTNYEQYF
TRBJ2-3 | TRBV10-1 | CASSELGSSGSTDTQYF
TRBJ2-5 | TRBV6-1 | CASSVTRTETQYF
TRBJ1-1 | TRBV29-1 | CSTREGVEAFF
TRBJ2-3 | TRBV7-7 | CASSFPGVLDTQYF
TRBJ2-2 | TRBV19 | CASSFLTGRNTGELFF
TRBJ2-7 | TRBV20-1 | CSAREGLAVGYEQYF
TRBJ2-1 | TRBV7-2 | CASSLDIAPYNEQFF
TRBJ2-1 | TRBV7-2 | CASSLASVVSYNEQFF
TRBJ2-3 | TRBV30 | CAWSYGPLAGSTDTQYF
TRBJ2-7 | TRBV30 | CAWRLSSYEQYF
TRBJ2-5 | TRBV29-1 | CSVVGEGLAGMETQYF
TRBJ2-7 | TRBV5-1 | CASSLNADDYYEQYF
TRBJ2-7 | TRBV7-9 | CASSPFETSGRIDPYEQYF
TRBJ2-1 | TRBV2 | CASRERLVGRNEQFF
TRBJ2-7 | TRBV20-1 | CSARDGGTGAYEQYF
TRBJ2-1 | TRBV19 | CASSAQGSVHYNEQFF
TRBJ2-1 | TRBV29-1 | CSVDYTAGGSPEQFF
TRBJ2-1 | TRBV19 | CASSITLASYNEQFF
TRBJ2-4 | TRBV7-8 | CASSLWTTGSVKNIQYF
TRBJ1-1 | TRBV6-2/TRBV6-3 | CASSGTKGSEAFF
TRBJ2-5 | TRBV5-6 | CASSLALPGETQYF
TRBJ2-7 | TRBV11-3 | CASSQRSSYEQYF
TRBJ2-3 | TRBV5-1 | CASTQGTSGRGPGTQYF
TRBJ2-1 | TRBV3-1 | CASSQAGLAANEQFF
TRBJ2-7 | TRBV3-1 | CASSPLSIGRASYEQYF
TRBJ1-5 | TRBV3-1 | CASSDTGSGNQPQHF
TRBJ1-2 | TRBV6-1 | CASSEVGTGSILNYGYTF
TRBJ1-2 | TRBV28 | CASSPQGRGQNYGYTF
TRBJ2-7 | TRBV7-9 | CASSELAGINYEQYF
TRBJ2-1 | TRBV6-2/TRBV6-3 | CATTILADEQFF